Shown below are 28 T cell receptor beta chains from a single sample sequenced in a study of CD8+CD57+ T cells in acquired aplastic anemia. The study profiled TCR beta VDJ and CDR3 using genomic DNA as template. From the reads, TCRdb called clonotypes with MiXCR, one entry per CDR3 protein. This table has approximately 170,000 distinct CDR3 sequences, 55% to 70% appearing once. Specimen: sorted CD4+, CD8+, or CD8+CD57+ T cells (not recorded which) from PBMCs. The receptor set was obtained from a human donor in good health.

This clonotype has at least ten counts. The CDR3 region is CASSRTGTNYGYTF. The CDR3 nucleotides read TGTGCCAGCAGTCGGACAGGTACGAACTATGGCTACACCTTC. This sequence joins TRBV13 and TRBJ1-2, with 7 nucleotides matching TRBD1. The V segment lost 6 bases and the J segment 2 bases; nucleotides outside the gene matches: 6. The germline CDR1 and CDR2 sequences are PRHDT and FYEKMQ (reference sequence). This CDR3 has 14 amino acids.

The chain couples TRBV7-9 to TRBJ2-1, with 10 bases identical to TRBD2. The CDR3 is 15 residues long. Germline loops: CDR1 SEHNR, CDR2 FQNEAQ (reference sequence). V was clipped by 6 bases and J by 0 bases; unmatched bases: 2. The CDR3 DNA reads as TGTGCCAGCAGGGGACTAGCGACCTCCTACAATGAGCAGTTCTTC. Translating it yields CASRGLATSYNEQFF.

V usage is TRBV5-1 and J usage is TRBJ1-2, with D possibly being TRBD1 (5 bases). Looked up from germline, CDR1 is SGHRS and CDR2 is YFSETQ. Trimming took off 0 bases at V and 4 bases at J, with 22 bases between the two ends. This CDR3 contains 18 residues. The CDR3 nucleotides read TGCGCCAGCAGCTTGGAAGCAAGCACAGATGAGGGGTCCTATGGCTACACCTTC. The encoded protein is CASSLEASTDEGSYGYTF.

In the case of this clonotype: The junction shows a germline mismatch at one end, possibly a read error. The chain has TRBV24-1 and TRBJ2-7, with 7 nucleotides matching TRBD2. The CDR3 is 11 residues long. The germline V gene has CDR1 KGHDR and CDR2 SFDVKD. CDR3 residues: CATSHSGEQCF. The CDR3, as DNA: TGTGCCACCAGTCACAGCGGGGAGCAGTGCTTC.

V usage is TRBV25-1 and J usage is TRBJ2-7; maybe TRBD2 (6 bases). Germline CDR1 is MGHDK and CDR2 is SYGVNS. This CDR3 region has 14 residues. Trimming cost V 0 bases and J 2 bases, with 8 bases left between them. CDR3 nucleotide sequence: TGTGCCAGCAGTGAATATGGGGGGACCTACGAGCAGTACTTC. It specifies CASSEYGGTYEQYF.

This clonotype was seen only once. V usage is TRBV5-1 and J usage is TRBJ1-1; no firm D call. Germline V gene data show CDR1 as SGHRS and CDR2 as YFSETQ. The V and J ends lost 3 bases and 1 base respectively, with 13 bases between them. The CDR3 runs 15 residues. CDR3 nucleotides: TGCGCCAGCAGCTCTGGCGTGGCAGAGAACACTGAAGCTTTCTTT. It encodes CASSSGVAENTEAFF.

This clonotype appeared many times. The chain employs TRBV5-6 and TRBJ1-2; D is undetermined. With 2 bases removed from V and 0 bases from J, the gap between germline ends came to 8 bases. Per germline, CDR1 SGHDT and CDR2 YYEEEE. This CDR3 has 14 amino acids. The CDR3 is CASSFRSPNYGYTF. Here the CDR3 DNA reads TGTGCCAGCAGCTTCCGCAGTCCTAACTATGGCTACACCTTC.

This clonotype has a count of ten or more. CDR3 nucleotides: TGCGCCAGCAGCCAAGGTGCCCCTTCTAGCACAGATACGCAGTATTTT. Translated, it gives CASSQGAPSSTDTQYF. The chain is built from TRBV4-3 and TRBJ2-3, with D unresolved. Germline V gives CDR1 LGHNA, CDR2 YSLEER. Trimming shortened V by 1 base and J by 0 bases, and 11 bases separated the two germline ends. The CDR3 is 16 amino acids.

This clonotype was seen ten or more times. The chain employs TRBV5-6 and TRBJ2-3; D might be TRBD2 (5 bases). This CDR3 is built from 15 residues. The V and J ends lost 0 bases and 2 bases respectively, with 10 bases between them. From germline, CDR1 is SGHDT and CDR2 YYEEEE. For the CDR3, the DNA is TGTGCCAGCAGCTTGGTGTATGACTACACAGATACGCAGTATTTT. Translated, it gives CASSLVYDYTDTQYF.

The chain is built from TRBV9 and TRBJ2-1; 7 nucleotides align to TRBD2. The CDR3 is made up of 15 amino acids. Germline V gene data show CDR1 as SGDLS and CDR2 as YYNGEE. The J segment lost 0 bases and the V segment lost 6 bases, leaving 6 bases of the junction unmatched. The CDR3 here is CASTSAGNSYNEQFF. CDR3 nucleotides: TGTGCCAGCACCTCAGCGGGAAACTCCTACAATGAGCAGTTCTTC.

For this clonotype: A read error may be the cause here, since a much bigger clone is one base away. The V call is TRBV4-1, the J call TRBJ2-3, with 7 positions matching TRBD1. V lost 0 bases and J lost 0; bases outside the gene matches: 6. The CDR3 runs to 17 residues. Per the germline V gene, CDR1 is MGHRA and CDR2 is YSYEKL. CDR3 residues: CASSQDWTGFSTDTQYF. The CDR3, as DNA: TGCGCCAGCAGCCAAGATTGGACAGGTTTTAGCACAGATACGCAGTATTTT.

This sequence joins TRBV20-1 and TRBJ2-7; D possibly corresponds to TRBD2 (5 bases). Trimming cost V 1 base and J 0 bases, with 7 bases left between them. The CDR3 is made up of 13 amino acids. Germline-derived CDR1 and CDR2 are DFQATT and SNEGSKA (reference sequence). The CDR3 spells CSARVRDSYEQYF. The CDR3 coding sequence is TGCAGTGCTAGAGTCCGGGACTCCTACGAGCAGTACTTC.

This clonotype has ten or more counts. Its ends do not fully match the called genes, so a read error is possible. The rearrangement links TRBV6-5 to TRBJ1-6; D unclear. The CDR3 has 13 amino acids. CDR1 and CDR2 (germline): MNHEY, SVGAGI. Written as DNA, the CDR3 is TGTGCCAGCAGTCCGACGGAGGATTCAACCCTCCACTTT. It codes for CASSPTEDSTLHF.

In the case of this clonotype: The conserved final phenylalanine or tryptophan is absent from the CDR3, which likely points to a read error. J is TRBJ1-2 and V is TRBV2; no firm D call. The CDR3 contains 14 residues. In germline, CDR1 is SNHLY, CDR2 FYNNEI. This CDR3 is CASSPRFAVYGYTL. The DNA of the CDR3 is TGTGCCAGCAGCCCCCGGTTCGCGGTCTATGGTTACACCCTC.

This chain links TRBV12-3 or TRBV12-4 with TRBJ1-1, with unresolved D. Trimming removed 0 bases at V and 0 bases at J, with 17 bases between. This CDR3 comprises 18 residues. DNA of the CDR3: TGTGCCAGCAGTTTAGCGCAGATCGTGGAGATCATGAACACTGAAGCTTTCTTT. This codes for CASSLAQIVEIMNTEAFF.

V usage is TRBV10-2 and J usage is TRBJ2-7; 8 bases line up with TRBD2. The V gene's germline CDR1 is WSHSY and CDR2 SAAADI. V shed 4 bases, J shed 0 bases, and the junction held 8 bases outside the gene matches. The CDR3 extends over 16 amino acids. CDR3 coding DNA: TGCGCCAGCAGTGGCACTAGCGGACGGAGCTCCTACGAGCAGTACTTC. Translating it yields CASSGTSGRSSYEQYF.

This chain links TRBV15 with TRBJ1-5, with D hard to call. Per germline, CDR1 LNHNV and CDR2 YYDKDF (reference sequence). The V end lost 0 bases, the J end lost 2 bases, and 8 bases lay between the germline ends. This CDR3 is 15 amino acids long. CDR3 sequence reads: CATSREPVGNQPQHF. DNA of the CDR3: TGTGCCACCAGCAGAGAGCCAGTCGGCAATCAGCCCCAGCATTTT.

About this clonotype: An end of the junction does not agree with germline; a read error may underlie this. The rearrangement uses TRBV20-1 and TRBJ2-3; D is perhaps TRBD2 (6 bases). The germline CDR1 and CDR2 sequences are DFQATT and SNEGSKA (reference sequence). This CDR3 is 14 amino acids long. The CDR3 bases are TGCAGTACTAGAGATTCGGAGGGAACAGATACGCAGTATTTT. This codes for CSTRDSEGTDTQYF.

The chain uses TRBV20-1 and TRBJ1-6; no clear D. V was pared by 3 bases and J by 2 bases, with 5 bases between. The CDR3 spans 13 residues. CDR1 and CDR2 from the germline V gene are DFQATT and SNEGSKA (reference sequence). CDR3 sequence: CSARETYNSPLHF. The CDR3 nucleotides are TGCAGTGCTAGGGAGACCTATAATTCACCCCTCCACTTT.

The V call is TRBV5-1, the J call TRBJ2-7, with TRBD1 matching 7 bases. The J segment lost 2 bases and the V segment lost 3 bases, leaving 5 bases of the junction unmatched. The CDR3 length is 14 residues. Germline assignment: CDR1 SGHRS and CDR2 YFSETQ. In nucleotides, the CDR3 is TGCGCCAGCAGCTCGACAGGGTCCACCTACGAGCAGTACTTC. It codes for CASSSTGSTYEQYF.

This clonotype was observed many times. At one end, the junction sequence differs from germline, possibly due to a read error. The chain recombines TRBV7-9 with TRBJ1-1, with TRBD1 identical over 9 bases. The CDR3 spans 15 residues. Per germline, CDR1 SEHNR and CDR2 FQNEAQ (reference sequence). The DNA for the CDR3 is TGTGCCAGCAGCTTAACGGGACAGGGCCTGTCCCATTATTACTTT. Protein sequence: CASSLTGQGLSHYYF.

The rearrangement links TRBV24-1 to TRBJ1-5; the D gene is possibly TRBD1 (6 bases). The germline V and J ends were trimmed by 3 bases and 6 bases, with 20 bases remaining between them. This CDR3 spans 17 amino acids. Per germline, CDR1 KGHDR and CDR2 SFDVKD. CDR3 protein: CATSDATGGIYSQPQHF. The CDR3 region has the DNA TGTGCCACCAGTGATGCGACAGGAGGGATTTATAGTCAGCCCCAGCATTTT.

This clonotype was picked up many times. CDR3 region: CASSYSSRGTNTGELFF. CDR3 nucleotides: TGTGCCAGCAGTTACTCGAGTAGGGGAACGAACACCGGGGAGCTGTTTTTT. V gene TRBV6-5 combines with J gene TRBJ2-2, with TRBD1 as a possible D gene (5 bases). Looked up from germline, CDR1 is MNHEY and CDR2 is SVGAGI. CDR3 length: 17 amino acids. V shed 0 bases and J shed 0 bases, with 11 bases lying between them.

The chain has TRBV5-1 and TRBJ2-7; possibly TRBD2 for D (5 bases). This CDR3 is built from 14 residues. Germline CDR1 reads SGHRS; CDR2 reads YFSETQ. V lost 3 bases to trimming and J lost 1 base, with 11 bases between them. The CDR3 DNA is TGCGCCAGCAGCTATCCTCCGGGATCCTACGAGCAGTACTTC. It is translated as CASSYPPGSYEQYF. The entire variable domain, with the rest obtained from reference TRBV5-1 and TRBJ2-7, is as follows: KAGVTQTPRYLIKTRGQQVTLSCSPISGHRSVSWYQQTPGQGLQFLFEYFSETQRNKGNFPGRFSGRQFSNSRSEMNVSTLELGDSALYLCASSYPPGSYEQYFGPGTRLTVT.

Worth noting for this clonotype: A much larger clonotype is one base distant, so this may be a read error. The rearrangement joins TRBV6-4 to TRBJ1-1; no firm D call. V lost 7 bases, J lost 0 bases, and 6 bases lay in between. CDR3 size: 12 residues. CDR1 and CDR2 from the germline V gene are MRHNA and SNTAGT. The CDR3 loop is CASNDMNTEAFF. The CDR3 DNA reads TGTGCCAGCAACGACATGAACACTGAAGCTTTCTTT.

CDR3 sequence reads: CAISGGTSGAYNEQFF. CDR3 coding DNA: TGTGCCATCAGTGGCGGGACTAGCGGGGCCTACAATGAGCAGTTCTTC. The V and J genes are TRBV10-3 and TRBJ2-1; 13 bases line up with TRBD2. CDR1 is ENHRY, CDR2 SYGVKD, per germline. V lost 4 bases to trimming and J lost 2 bases; unmatched junction nucleotides: 2. CDR3 length: 16 amino acids.

CDR3 DNA: TGTGCCAGCAGCCTTACTAGCGGGAGTGTGGAGACCCAGCATTTT. Its protein product is CASSLTSGSVETQHF. The chain is built from TRBV28 and TRBJ1-5, with no clear D. Germline CDR1 and CDR2: MDHEN and SYDVKM. With 6 bases removed from V and 11 bases from J, the gap between germline ends came to 23 bases. The CDR3 is 15 amino acids.

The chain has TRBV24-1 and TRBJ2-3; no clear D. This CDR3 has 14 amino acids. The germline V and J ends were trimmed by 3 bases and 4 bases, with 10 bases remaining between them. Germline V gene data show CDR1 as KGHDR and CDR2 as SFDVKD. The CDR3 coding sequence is TGTGCCACCAGTGATCCAACGGGCCCAGATACGCAGTATTTT. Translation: CATSDPTGPDTQYF.